This section outlines one T cell receptor (beta chain) sequence together with its context. What it recognizes is unknown. These data originate in a study of shared clonotypes between healthy human individuals. Study background: A couple of female and three male donors aged 18 to 49 were enrolled.

Findings of the study overall: Donor clonotype sharing was expected to depend on sequencing depth. Having only a few donors restricted how much genetic and exposure-history diversity was captured.

Unsorted PBMC DNA went through sequencing on ten immunoSEQ deep assay plates. Clones were sequenced by immunoSEQ multiplex PCR, and TCRdb holds only the in-frame ones, with some missing. This table holds 450,000 to 600,000 clones, about 80% found once. The material sequenced was PBMCs. This receptor was obtained from a woman aged 40 to 50 in good health. Some clones in this sample may be carry-over from other donors' samples.

In DNA form, the CDR3 reads TGTGCCTGGAGTGCAGGGGGCCCGTTGCAGCCCCAGCATTTT. Its translation: CAWSAGGPLQPQHF. This chain connects TRBV30 to TRBJ1-5; 8 bases fit TRBD1. The V segment lost 1 base and the J segment 7 bases; nucleotides outside the gene matches: 6. The V gene's germline CDR1 is GTSNPN and CDR2 SVGIG (reference sequence). The length of the CDR3 is 14 residues.